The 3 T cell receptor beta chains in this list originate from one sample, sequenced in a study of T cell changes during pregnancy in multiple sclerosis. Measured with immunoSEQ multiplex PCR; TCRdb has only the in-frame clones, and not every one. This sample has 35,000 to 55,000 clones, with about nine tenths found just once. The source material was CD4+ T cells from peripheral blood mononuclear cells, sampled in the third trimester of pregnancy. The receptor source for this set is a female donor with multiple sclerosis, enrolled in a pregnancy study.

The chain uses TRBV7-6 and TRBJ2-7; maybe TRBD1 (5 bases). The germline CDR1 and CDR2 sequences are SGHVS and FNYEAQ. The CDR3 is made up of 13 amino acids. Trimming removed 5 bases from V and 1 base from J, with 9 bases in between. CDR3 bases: TGTGCCAGCAGCCCTAGACAGTCCTACGAGCAGTACTTC. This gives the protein CASSPRQSYEQYF.

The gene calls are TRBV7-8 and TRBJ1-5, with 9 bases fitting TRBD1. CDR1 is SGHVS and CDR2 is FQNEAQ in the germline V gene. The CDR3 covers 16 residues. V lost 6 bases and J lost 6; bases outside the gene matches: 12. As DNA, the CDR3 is TGTGCCAGCAGTCGCCGGGGACAGGGAGTTGGTCAGCCCCAGCATTTT. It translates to CASSRRGQGVGQPQHF. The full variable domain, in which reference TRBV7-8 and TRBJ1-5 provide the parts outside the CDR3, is GAGVSQSPRYKVAKRGQDVALRCDPISGHVSLFWYQQALGQGPEFLTYFQNEAQLDKSGLPSDRFFAERPEGSVSTLKIQRTQQEDSAVYLCASSRRGQGVGQPQHFGDGTRLSIL.

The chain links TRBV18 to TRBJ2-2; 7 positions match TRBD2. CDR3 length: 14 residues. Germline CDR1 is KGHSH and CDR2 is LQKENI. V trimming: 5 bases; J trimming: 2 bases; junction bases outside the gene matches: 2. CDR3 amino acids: CASSMGLNTGELFF. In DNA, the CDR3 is TGTGCCAGCTCAATGGGACTAAACACCGGGGAGCTGTTTTTT.